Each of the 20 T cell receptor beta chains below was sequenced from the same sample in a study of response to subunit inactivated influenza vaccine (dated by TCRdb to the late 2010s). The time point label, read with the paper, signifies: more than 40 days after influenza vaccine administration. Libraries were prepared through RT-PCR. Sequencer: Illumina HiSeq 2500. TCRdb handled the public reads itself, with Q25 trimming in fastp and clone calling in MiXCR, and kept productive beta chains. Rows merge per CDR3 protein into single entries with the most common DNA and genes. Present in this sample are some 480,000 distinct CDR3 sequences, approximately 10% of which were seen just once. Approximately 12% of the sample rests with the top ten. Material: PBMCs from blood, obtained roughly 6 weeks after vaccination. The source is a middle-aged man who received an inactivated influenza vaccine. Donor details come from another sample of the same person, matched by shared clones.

The CDR3 loop is CASSTTGVPQETQYF. CDR3 bases: TGTGCCAGTAGTACTACCGGAGTGCCTCAAGAGACCCAGTACTTC. V is TRBV19 and J is TRBJ2-5, with D unresolved. The CDR3 totals 15 residues. Trimming took 4 bases from V and 2 from J, leaving 14 bases between them. Germline CDR1 reads LNHDA; CDR2 reads SQIVND (reference sequence).

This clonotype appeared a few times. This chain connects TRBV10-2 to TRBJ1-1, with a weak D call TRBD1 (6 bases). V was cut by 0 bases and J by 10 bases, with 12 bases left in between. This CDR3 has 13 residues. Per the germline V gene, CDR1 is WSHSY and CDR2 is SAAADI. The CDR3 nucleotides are TGCGCCAGCAGTGAGTCGAGGGGGGCGCGAGCTTTCTTT. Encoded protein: CASSESRGARAFF.

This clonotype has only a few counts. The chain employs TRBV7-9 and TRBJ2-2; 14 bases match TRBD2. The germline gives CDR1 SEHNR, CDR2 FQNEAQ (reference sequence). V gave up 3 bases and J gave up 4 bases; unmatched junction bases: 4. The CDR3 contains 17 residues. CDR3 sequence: CASSFGLAGGLTGELFF. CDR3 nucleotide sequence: TGTGCCAGCAGCTTTGGACTAGCGGGAGGACTCACCGGGGAGCTGTTTTTT.

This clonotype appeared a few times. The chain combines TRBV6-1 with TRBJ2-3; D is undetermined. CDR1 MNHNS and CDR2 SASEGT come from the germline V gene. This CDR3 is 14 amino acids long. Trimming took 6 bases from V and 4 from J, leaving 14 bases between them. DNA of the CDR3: TGTGCCAGCAGGACGATAAGGCTGTCAGATACGCAGTATTTT. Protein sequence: CASRTIRLSDTQYF.

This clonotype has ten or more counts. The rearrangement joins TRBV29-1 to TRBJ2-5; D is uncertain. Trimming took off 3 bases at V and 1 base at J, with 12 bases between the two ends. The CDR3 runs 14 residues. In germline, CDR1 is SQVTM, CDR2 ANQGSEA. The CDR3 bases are TGCAGCGTTGACTTACTGCTACCCCAAGAGACCCAGTACTTC. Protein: CSVDLLLPQETQYF.

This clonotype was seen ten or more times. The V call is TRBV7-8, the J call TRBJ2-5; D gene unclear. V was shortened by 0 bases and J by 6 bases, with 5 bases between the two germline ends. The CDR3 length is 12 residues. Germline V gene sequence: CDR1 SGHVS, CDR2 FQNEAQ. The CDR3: CASSLAPKTQYF. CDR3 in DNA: TGTGCCAGCAGCTTAGCGCCGAAGACCCAGTACTTC.

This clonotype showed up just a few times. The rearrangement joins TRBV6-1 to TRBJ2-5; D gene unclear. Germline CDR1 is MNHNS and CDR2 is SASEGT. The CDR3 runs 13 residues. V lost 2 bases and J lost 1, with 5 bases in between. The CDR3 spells CASSEYIQETQYF. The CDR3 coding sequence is TGTGCCAGCAGTGAATATATCCAAGAGACCCAGTACTTC.

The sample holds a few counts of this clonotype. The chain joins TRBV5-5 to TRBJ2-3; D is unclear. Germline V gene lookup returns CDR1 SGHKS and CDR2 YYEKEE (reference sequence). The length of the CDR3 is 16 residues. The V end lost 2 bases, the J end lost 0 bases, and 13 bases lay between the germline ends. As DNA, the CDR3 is TGTGCCAGCAGCTTCTCCTTAGATGCTAGCACAGATACGCAGTATTTT. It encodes CASSFSLDASTDTQYF. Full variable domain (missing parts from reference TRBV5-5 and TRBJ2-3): DAGVTQSPTHLIKTRGQQVTLRCSPISGHKSVSWYQQVLGQGPQFIFQYYEKEERGRGNFPDRFSARQFPNYSSELNVNALLLGDSALYLCASSFSLDASTDTQYFGPGTRLTVL.

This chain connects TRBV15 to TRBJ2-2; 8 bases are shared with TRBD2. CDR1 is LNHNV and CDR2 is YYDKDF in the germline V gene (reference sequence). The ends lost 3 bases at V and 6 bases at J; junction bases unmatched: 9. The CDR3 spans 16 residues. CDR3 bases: TGTGCCACCAGCAGGGCGGGGGGCTTCTCTTCCGGGGAGCTGTTTTTT. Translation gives CATSRAGGFSSGELFF. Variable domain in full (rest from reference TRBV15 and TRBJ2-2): DAMVIQNPRYQVTQFGKPVTLSCSQTLNHNVMYWYQQKSSQAPKLLFHYYDKDFNNEADTPDNFQSRRPNTSFCFLDIRSPGLGDTAMYLCATSRAGGFSSGELFFGEGSRLTVL.

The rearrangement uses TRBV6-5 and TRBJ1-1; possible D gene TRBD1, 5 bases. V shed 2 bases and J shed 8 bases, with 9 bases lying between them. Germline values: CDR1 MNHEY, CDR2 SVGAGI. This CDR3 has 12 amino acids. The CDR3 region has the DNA TGTGCCAGCAGTTACGGGGGGTTGGAAGCTTTCTTT. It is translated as CASSYGGLEAFF.

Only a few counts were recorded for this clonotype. The CDR3 here is CASSVVGLANEQFF. CDR3 bases: TGTGCCAGCAGCGTAGTCGGACTAGCTAATGAGCAGTTCTTC. The chain links TRBV9 to TRBJ2-1, with 8 nucleotides matching TRBD2. The CDR3 has 14 residues. Trimming removed 0 bases from V and 7 bases from J; junction bases left unmatched: 3. Per germline, CDR1 SGDLS and CDR2 YYNGEE.

CDR3: CASSRGWTANSYEQYF. CDR3 DNA sequence: TGTGCCAGCAGCAGGGGGTGGACAGCGAACTCCTACGAGCAGTACTTC. The chain employs TRBV5-5 and TRBJ2-7, with TRBD1 as a possible D gene (6 bases). Trimming stripped 4 bases from V and 0 bases from J, with 17 bases between. Germline values: CDR1 SGHKS, CDR2 YYEKEE (reference sequence). The CDR3 is 16 amino acids.

CDR3 in amino acids: CASSVGSLSGANVLTF. CDR3 sequence (DNA): TGTGCCAGCAGCGTAGGCAGTCTCTCTGGGGCCAACGTCCTGACTTTC. The V gene is TRBV9, the J gene TRBJ2-6; no firm D call. The CDR3 consists of 16 residues. Germline V lookup: CDR1 SGDLS, CDR2 YYNGEE. The V and J ends lost 0 bases and 0 bases respectively, with 7 bases between them.

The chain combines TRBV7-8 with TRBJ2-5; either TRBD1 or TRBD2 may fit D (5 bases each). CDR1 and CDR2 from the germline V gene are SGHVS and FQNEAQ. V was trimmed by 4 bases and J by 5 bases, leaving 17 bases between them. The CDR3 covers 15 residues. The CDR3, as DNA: TGTGCCAGCAGCTCACCGACCGGGACGGGGGAGACCCAGTACTTC. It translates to CASSSPTGTGETQYF.

CDR3 protein: CASSPSGGWAQYF. The CDR3 region has the DNA TGTGCCAGCAGTCCATCGGGGGGATGGGCGCAGTATTTT. V is TRBV6-2 or TRBV6-3 and J is TRBJ2-3; 7 bases are a match to TRBD2. The CDR3 spans 13 residues. J gave up 10 bases and V 5 bases, and 9 bases lay outside the gene matches. Looked up from germline, CDR1 is MNHEY and CDR2 is SVGEGT.

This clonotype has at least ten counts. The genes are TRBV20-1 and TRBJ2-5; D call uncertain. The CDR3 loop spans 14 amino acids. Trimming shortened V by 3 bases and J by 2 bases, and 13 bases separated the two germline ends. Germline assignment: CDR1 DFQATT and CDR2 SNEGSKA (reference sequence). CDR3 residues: CSARMGISQETQYF. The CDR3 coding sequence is TGCAGTGCTAGGATGGGGATCTCTCAAGAGACCCAGTACTTC.

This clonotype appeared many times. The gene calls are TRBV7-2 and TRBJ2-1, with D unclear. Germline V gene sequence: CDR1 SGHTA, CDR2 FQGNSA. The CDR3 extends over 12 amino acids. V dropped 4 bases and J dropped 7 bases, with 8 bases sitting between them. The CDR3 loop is CASSSGGNEQFF. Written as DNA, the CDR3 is TGTGCCAGCAGCTCCGGTGGTAATGAGCAGTTCTTC. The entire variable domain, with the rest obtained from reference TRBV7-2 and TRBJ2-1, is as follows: GAGVSQSPSNKVTEKGKDVELRCDPISGHTALYWYRQSLGQGLEFLIYFQGNSAPDKSGLPSDRFSAERTGGSVSTLTIQRTQQEDSAVYLCASSSGGNEQFFGPGTRLTVL.

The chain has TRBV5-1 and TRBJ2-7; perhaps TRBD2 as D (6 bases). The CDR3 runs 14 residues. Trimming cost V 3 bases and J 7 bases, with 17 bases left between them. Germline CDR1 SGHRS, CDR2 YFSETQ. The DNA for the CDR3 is TGCGCCAGCAGCTCGTCTAGCGTGGCGGGAGAGCAGTACTTC. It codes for CASSSSSVAGEQYF.

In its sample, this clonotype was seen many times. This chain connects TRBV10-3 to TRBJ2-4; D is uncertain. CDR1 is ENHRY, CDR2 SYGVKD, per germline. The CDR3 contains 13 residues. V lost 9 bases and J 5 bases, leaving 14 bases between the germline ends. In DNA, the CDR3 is TGTGCCATTAAGGACCCTCGGGAAAACATTCAGTACTTC. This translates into CAIKDPRENIQYF.

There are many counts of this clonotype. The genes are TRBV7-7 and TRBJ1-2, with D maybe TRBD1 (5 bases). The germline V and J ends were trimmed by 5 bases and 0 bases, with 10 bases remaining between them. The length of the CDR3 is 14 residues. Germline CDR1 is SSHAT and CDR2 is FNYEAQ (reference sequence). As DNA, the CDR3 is TGTGCCAGCAGCCCCCTGACAGCTAACTATGGCTACACCTTC. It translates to CASSPLTANYGYTF.